A selection of T cell receptor beta chains follows, all from one sample in a study of blood T cell repertoires in COVID-19. TCRdb's copy holds only in-frame clones and misses some; the assay was immunoSEQ multiplex PCR. The data contain roughly 200,000 clones, around 86% of them singletons. The sequenced sample consisted of PBMCs or T cells enriched from blood (not recorded which). The receptors were sampled from a woman in her thirties or forties with acute COVID-19. Each CDR3 is given with its conserved first and last residue. A D gene is named only where the DNA matches it firmly. Size tells how often a clone was seen (once, few, many) or the class of an expanded clone, and some rows leave it out.

d_call	j_call	clone_size	v_call	cdr3_nt	cdr3_aa
TRBD1	TRBJ2-7	NA	TRBV13	TGTGCCAGCAGCTCGGCGACAGGGGGCGTAGGTCCTTACGAGCAGTACTTC	CASSSATGGVGPYEQYF
TRBD2	TRBJ2-1	NA	TRBV29-1	TGCAGCGTTGAATTGAGCGGGAGGGCCTACAATGAGCAGTTCTTC	CSVELSGRAYNEQFF
TRBD2	TRBJ2-7	NA	TRBV7-2	TGTGCCAGCAGCTTAAAAGGGGGGACTAGCGGGAAGTCCGGCGAGCAGTACTTC	CASSLKGGTSGKSGEQYF
TRBD1	TRBJ1-2	NA	TRBV5-4	TGTGCCAGCAGCTTTTCCGGGACAGCCTATGGCTACACCTTC	CASSFSGTAYGYTF
NA	TRBJ2-4	NA	TRBV27	TGTGCCAGCAGATCAGTAGGAGGATTACTAGCCAAAAACATTCAGTACTTC	CASRSVGGLLAKNIQYF
TRBD1	TRBJ2-2	NA	TRBV11-3	TGTGCCAGCAGCCGACAGGGCAACACCGGGGAGCTGTTTTTT	CASSRQGNTGELFF
NA	TRBJ1-6	NA	TRBV13	TGTGCCAGCAGCTGGAGTTCACCCCTCCACTTT	CASSWSSPLHF
NA	TRBJ1-1	NA	TRBV20-1	TGCAGTGCTAGAGAGGCAACTGAAGCTTTCTTT	CSAREATEAFF
NA	TRBJ1-1	NA	TRBV7-2	TGTGCCAGCAGCTACCTGTGGGACTTCGCGAAGGCTTTCTTT	CASSYLWDFAKAFF
NA	TRBJ1-1	NA	TRBV25-1	TGTGCCAGCAGTGGGGGCTTGGCGGTGGCGAACACTGAAGCTTTCTTT	CASSGGLAVANTEAFF
NA	TRBJ2-3	NA	TRBV29-1	TGCAGCGTCCAGGGGCCAGATACGCAGTATTTT	CSVQGPDTQYF
TRBD2	TRBJ2-7	once	TRBV2	TGTGCCAGCAATATGCGGGAGGGGGGTTACGAGCAGTACTTC	CASNMREGGYEQYF
NA	TRBJ1-1	NA	TRBV15	TGTGCCACCAGCAGAGATTTGGCTAACACTGAAGCTTTCTTT	CATSRDLANTEAFF
TRBD1	TRBJ1-2	NA	TRBV20-1	TGCAGTGCTAGTCCAACAGGGGAGTGGGGCTACACCTTC	CSASPTGEWGYTF
TRBD2	TRBJ2-3	NA	TRBV7-2	TGTGCCAGCAGCTTAGACGGGAGGGGTAGGACAGATACGCAGTATTTT	CASSLDGRGRTDTQYF
NA	TRBJ2-1	once	TRBV10-3	TGTGCCATCAGTGAGTCGGGGGGATCGGGCTACAATGAGCAGTTCTTC	CAISESGGSGYNEQFF
TRBD2	TRBJ2-1	NA	TRBV11-2	TGTGCCAGCAGCTCGAGACTAGCGGGAGTGGCTGAGCAGTTCTTC	CASSSRLAGVAEQFF
NA	TRBJ2-2	NA	TRBV3-1/TRBV3-2	TGTGCCAGCAGCCAAGAAATCCTCACCGGGGAGCTGTTTTTT	CASSQEILTGELFF
NA	TRBJ1-1	NA	TRBV7-2	TGTGCCAGCAGCTCCGGACAGTGGAACACTGAAGCTTTCTTT	CASSSGQWNTEAFF
NA	TRBJ2-6	few	TRBV15	TGTGCCACCAGCAACTTACGGGCTGGGGCCAACGTCCTGACTTTC	CATSNLRAGANVLTF